This T cell receptor (beta chain) was sequenced during a study of blood T cell repertoires in COVID-19. Looking at the study overall: T cells, B-cell-depleted T cells, or PBMCs supplied cDNA or gDNA.

Source study methods: Reference gene primer amplification yielded estimated nucleated cell counts. The method was immunoSEQ multiplex PCR; TCRdb's version includes in-frame clones alone and lacks a portion of them. V, J and clone size are taken as reported in that table, and D and trimming were inferred from the DNA itself. The table lists some 330,000 clones, around nine tenths of them singletons. The germline gives CDR1 LNHDA, CDR2 SQIVND (reference sequence). The CDR3 spans 13 residues. Deletions cut 5 bases from V and 3 bases from J, with 10 bases between. The receptor was derived from a woman aged 25 to 39 with COVID-19, enrolled during active disease. V is TRBV19 and J is TRBJ1-2, with a weak D call TRBD1 (5 bases). Specimen: peripheral blood. The CDR3 DNA is TGTGCCAGTAGTCCAGGGACTGACTATGGCTACACCTTC. This sequence encodes CASSPGTDYGYTF. The full variable domain, with the rest looked up from reference TRBV19 and TRBJ1-2, is DGGITQSPKYLFRKEGQNVTLSCEQNLNHDAMYWYRQDPGQGLRLIYYSQIVNDFQKGDIAEGYSVSREKKESFPLTVTSAQKNPTAFYLCASSPGTDYGYTFGSGTRLTVV.